Below are 6 T cell receptor beta chains sequenced from a single sample in a study of blood T cell repertoires in COVID-19. Profiled with immunoSEQ multiplex PCR; TCRdb holds only in-frame clones, not every one. The sample lists around 24,000 clones; 90% were seen once. Input material: peripheral blood. Receptors originate from a woman aged 60 to 75 with active COVID-19.

This chain connects TRBV29-1 to TRBJ2-7, with TRBD1 identical over 7 bases. The CDR3 consists of 11 residues. The ends lost 6 bases at V and 6 bases at J; junction bases unmatched: 5. CDR1 and CDR2 (germline): SQVTM, ANQGSEA. CDR3 amino acids: CSVKTGFEQYF. The CDR3 nucleotides read TGCAGCGTGAAGACAGGGTTCGAGCAGTACTTC.

This rearrangement joins TRBV3-1 (or the pseudogene TRBV3-2) to TRBJ2-1; 8 bases are a match to TRBD2. CDR3 size: 14 residues. Germline V gives CDR1 LGHDT, CDR2 YNNKEL (reference sequence). V shed 1 base, J shed 7 bases, and the junction held 3 bases outside the gene matches. The CDR3 protein is CASSQVGRENEQFF. CDR3 DNA: TGTGCCAGCAGCCAAGTCGGGAGGGAGAATGAGCAGTTCTTC.

Here the CDR3 DNA reads TGCGCCAGCAGCTTGGCACTCGACAGCTCCTACGAGCAGTACTTC. Its protein product is CASSLALDSSYEQYF. The chain links TRBV5-1 to TRBJ2-7; D perhaps matches TRBD1 (5 bases). The CDR3 covers 15 residues. The ends were cut back, 0 bases at V and 0 bases at J, with 10 bases in the middle. CDR1 SGHRS and CDR2 YFSETQ come from the germline V gene.

The rearrangement uses TRBV28 and TRBJ1-1; 7 bases map to TRBD1. J gave up 5 bases and V 10 bases, and 10 bases lay outside the gene matches. The CDR3 is 13 residues long. Looked up from germline, CDR1 is MDHEN and CDR2 is SYDVKM. The CDR3 region has the DNA TGTGCCATCTTAGGGACAGTGGATACTGAAGCTTTCTTT. Amino acid sequence: CAILGTVDTEAFF.

J is TRBJ2-1 and V is TRBV13; 12 bases agree with TRBD2. Losses at the gene ends were 4 bases for V and 0 bases for J; bases not matched to a gene: 4. The CDR3 extends over 17 amino acids. Germline-derived CDR1 and CDR2 are PRHDT and FYEKMQ (reference sequence). This chain's CDR3 is CASSSRTSGASYNEQFF. The CDR3 nucleotides read TGTGCCAGCAGCTCACGGACTAGCGGGGCCTCCTACAATGAGCAGTTCTTC.

V and J are TRBV27 and TRBJ1-2; D is perhaps TRBD1 (5 bases). The germline CDR1 and CDR2 sequences are MNHEY and SMNVEV (reference sequence). V was shortened by 4 bases and J by 0 bases, with 24 bases between the two germline ends. The CDR3 consists of 19 residues. The CDR3 nucleotides read TGTGCCAGCAGTTACAAAAGACCATCTGCAGGGAATACTAACTATGGCTACACCTTC. It translates to CASSYKRPSAGNTNYGYTF.